This T cell receptor beta chain was observed in a study of blood T cell repertoires in COVID-19. At the level of the study: T cells, B-cell-depleted T cells, or PBMCs supplied cDNA or gDNA.

TCRdb's copy holds only in-frame clones and misses some; the assay was immunoSEQ multiplex PCR. Among roughly 200,000 clones listed, 75% to 90% were seen once. Seattle participants joined during active infection and were tracked over time. This clone was observed a few times. V lost 3 bases, J lost 4 bases, and 13 bases lay in between. The CDR3 contains 14 residues. The germline gives CDR1 MNHEY, CDR2 SMNVEV (reference sequence). The J gene is TRBJ2-7, the V gene TRBV27, with D possibly matching TRBD1 (5 bases). The source material was peripheral blood. This receptor was identified in a woman older than 75 with COVID-19, enrolled during active disease. This CDR3 is CASSFRQGPYEQYF. CDR3 nucleotides: TGTGCCAGCAGTTTTAGGCAGGGTCCGTACGAGCAGTACTTC.